The 3 T cell receptor beta chains below all came from one sample that was sequenced in a study of T cell responses to AZD1222 COVID-19 vaccine (dated by TCRdb to about 2021). Receptors were amplified or captured by the immunoSEQ multiplex PCR assay. TCRdb's version of the immuneACCESS table is confined to in-frame rearrangements and falls short of the full clone set. An unresolved V gene accounts for under half of the shortfall where checked; the remainder is of unknown origin. Here the sample has tens of thousands of clones; more than 65% occur a single time. The top ten hold approximately 22% of the sample. Read against the paper, the sample's time point label means: baseline before first vaccination. The treatment or condition label on this specimen signifies: meningococcal conjugate vaccine given as trial control. The source was peripheral blood, collected on day 0 of MenACWY control vaccination. Receptors were obtained from an adult in good health.

The table lists this clone with a few counts. The gene calls are TRBV18 and TRBJ1-3; D not certain. The V gene lost 8 bases and the J gene lost 4 bases, with 12 bases spanning the gap. The length of the CDR3 is 13 residues. Germline CDR1 reads KGHSH; CDR2 reads LQKENI. The CDR3 is CASAEEAGNTIYF. CDR3 in DNA: TGTGCCAGCGCCGAAGAGGCCGGAAACACCATATATTTT.

J is TRBJ1-1 and V is TRBV7-9; 8 positions agree with TRBD1. CDR1 is SEHNR and CDR2 is FQNEAQ in the germline V gene (reference sequence). The CDR3 contains 15 residues. After removal of 6 bases from V and 4 bases from J, the junction contained 10 bases not matched to a gene. DNA for the CDR3: TGTGCCAGCAGGCCGAAGGACAGGGTGGGCACTGAAGCTTTCTTT. This encodes CASRPKDRVGTEAFF.

This clone has more than one count but fewer than ten. The chain carries TRBV10-3 and TRBJ1-2; possible D gene TRBD1, 6 bases. CDR1 ENHRY and CDR2 SYGVKD come from the germline V gene. Trimming left V 10 bases short and J 0 bases short, with 12 bases between. This CDR3 contains 13 residues. CDR3 region: CASSDRTNYGYTF. DNA for the CDR3: TGTGCCAGCTCTGACAGGACTAACTATGGCTACACCTTC.